A single sample is the source of the 20 T cell receptor beta chains below, sequenced in a study of human T cells and chemical hapten exposure listed by TCRdb under 2021. Taken with the paper, the label for time point translates to: patch test 2, 6 weeks after DPC sensitization. Per the publication, the treatment or condition label means: therapeutic diphenylcyclopropenone sensitization with weekly scalp DPC. The library came from RACE. The data were produced on a NextSeq 500. The public reads were reprocessed in TCRdb via fastp at Q25 and MiXCR, keeping in-frame beta chains. Rows are combined by CDR3 protein, so each entry shows the most common genes and DNA. The sample table contains approximately 91,000 distinct CDR3 sequences; only one count was recorded for roughly 10% of them. The ten largest account for around 1.6% of the sample. The sequences come from whole blood, collected in connection with sensitization to the hapten diphenylcyclopropenone (DPC). The receptors shown here come from a man aged 18 to 35 with alopecia areata. Some clones in this sample may be carry-over from other donors' samples.

This clonotype showed up many times. This chain uses TRBV7-7 with TRBJ2-5; 15 bases map to TRBD2. Losses at the gene ends were 5 bases for V and 4 bases for J; bases not matched to a gene: 5. This CDR3 contains 16 residues. CDR1 and CDR2 from the germline V gene are SSHAT and FNYEAQ (reference sequence). The CDR3 region has the DNA TGTGCCAGCAGCCCGGGACTAGCGGGGGGAGTAGAGACCCAGTACTTC. This codes for CASSPGLAGGVETQYF.

The sample holds many counts of this clonotype. This chain uses TRBV24-1 with TRBJ2-5; 7 nucleotides align to TRBD1. This CDR3 is 16 amino acids long. Trimming cost V 3 bases and J 4 bases; bases outside gene matches: 10. Germline V gene lookup returns CDR1 KGHDR and CDR2 SFDVKD. Here the CDR3 DNA reads TGTGCCACCAGTGATGGGTCCCAGGGGGTAAGAGAGACCCAGTACTTC. As protein: CATSDGSQGVRETQYF.

A few counts support this clonotype. The V and J genes are TRBV7-6 and TRBJ1-1; TRBD1 might be the D (5 bases). The CDR3 consists of 16 residues. CDR1 and CDR2 (germline): SGHVS, FNYEAQ. V was shortened by 5 bases and J by 1 base, with 17 bases between the two germline ends. The CDR3 here is CASSPVTGTENTEAFF. Here the CDR3 DNA reads TGTGCCAGCAGCCCAGTAACCGGGACGGAGAACACTGAAGCTTTCTTT.

This chain uses TRBV5-6 with TRBJ1-5; D is possibly TRBD1 (5 bases). Germline V CDR1 and CDR2: SGHDT, YYEEEE. Trimming took off 3 bases at V and 0 bases at J, with 10 bases between the two ends. The CDR3 is made up of 15 amino acids. The CDR3: CASSSDTGSNQPQHF. In DNA form, the CDR3 reads TGTGCCAGCAGCTCAGACACAGGTAGCAATCAGCCCCAGCATTTT.

There are many counts of this clonotype. This rearrangement joins TRBV5-4 to TRBJ1-6; the D is unclear. The CDR3 spans 14 residues. V was shortened by 2 bases and J by 7 bases, with 10 bases between the two germline ends. The germline V gene has CDR1 SGHNT and CDR2 YYREEE (reference sequence). The CDR3 DNA sequence: TGTGCCAGCAGCTTAGAAGGGAAGAATTCACCCCTCCACTTT. Its translation: CASSLEGKNSPLHF.

This clonotype was seen many times. The genes are TRBV29-1 and TRBJ2-3; D uncertain. The CDR3 length is 12 residues. V was trimmed by 4 bases and J by 2 bases, leaving 7 bases between them. Germline CDR1 and CDR2: SQVTM and ANQGSEA. The CDR3 sequence: CSVVTDTDTQYF. For the CDR3, the DNA is TGCAGCGTTGTGACCGACACAGATACGCAGTATTTT.

This clonotype has a count of ten or more. The chain has TRBV7-9 and TRBJ1-5, with TRBD1 as a possible D gene (5 bases). The ends were cut back, 4 bases at V and 7 bases at J, with 11 bases in the middle. CDR1 and CDR2 from the germline V gene are SEHNR and FQNEAQ (reference sequence). The CDR3 has 13 amino acids. Written as DNA, the CDR3 is TGTGCCAGCAGCTGGGGCGGAGGGCAGCCCCAGCATTTT. As protein: CASSWGGGQPQHF.

This chain links TRBV3-1 with TRBJ1-1; no definite D call. Germline CDR1 is LGHDT and CDR2 is YNNKEL (reference sequence). The CDR3 is made up of 14 amino acids. Trimming stripped 1 base from V and 10 bases from J, with 16 bases between. CDR3 in amino acids: CASSQVGLTGGAFF. CDR3 coding DNA: TGTGCCAGCAGCCAAGTGGGTCTGACCGGAGGAGCTTTCTTT.

The chain recombines TRBV20-1 with TRBJ2-7, with 7 bases fitting TRBD2. J lost 6 bases, V lost 6 bases, and 8 bases had no gene match. CDR1 and CDR2 (germline): DFQATT, SNEGSKA (reference sequence). This CDR3 is 12 amino acids long. CDR3 sequence: CSAARGRGEQYF. The CDR3 region has the DNA TGCAGTGCCGCGCGGGGGAGGGGCGAGCAGTACTTC.

This clonotype was counted between two and nine times. This sequence joins TRBV12-3 or TRBV12-4 and TRBJ2-2; unclear D gene. Trimming took off 0 bases at V and 0 bases at J, with 2 bases between the two ends. This CDR3 has 14 amino acids. The CDR3 reads CASSLAPNTGELFF. For the CDR3, the DNA is TGTGCCAGCAGTTTAGCTCCGAACACCGGGGAGCTGTTTTTT.

The sample holds a few counts of this clonotype. The rearrangement uses TRBV18 and TRBJ1-2, with D perhaps TRBD1 (6 bases). CDR3 length equals 15 residues. Germline CDR1 KGHSH, CDR2 LQKENI. V lost 4 bases to trimming and J lost 2 bases, with 14 bases between them. In DNA, the CDR3 is TGTGCCAGCTCACAGGGGCACAGGGCGAACTATGGCTACACCTTC. Protein: CASSQGHRANYGYTF. Filled out from reference TRBV18 and TRBJ1-2, the complete variable domain reads NAGVMQNPRHLVRRRGQEARLRCSPMKGHSHVYWYRQLPEEGLKFMVYLQKENIIDESGMPKERFSAEFPKEGPSILRIQQVVRGDSAAYFCASSQGHRANYGYTFGSGTRLTVV.

This chain connects TRBV4-1 to TRBJ1-5; D is unresolved. The length of the CDR3 is 14 residues. The germline V gene encodes CDR1 MGHRA and CDR2 YSYEKL. The ends were cut back, 0 bases at V and 6 bases at J, with 9 bases in the middle. The CDR3 region has the DNA TGCGCCAGCAGCCAAGACGGGGTGGGTCAGCCCCAGCATTTT. It translates to CASSQDGVGQPQHF.

This clonotype was seen a handful of times. The chain has TRBV3-1 and TRBJ2-2; perhaps TRBD1 as D (6 bases). Germline values: CDR1 LGHDT, CDR2 YNNKEL (reference sequence). The CDR3 consists of 17 residues. V lost 4 bases and J 0 bases, leaving 15 bases between the germline ends. This chain's CDR3 is CASSPEVWTANTGELFF. CDR3 nucleotides: TGTGCCAGCAGCCCAGAGGTCTGGACAGCGAACACCGGGGAGCTGTTTTTT.

This clonotype was seen ten or more times. This sequence joins TRBV4-2 and TRBJ1-1; TRBD1 agrees at 7 bases. The CDR3 has 17 residues. Trimming removed 3 bases from V and 0 bases from J; junction bases left unmatched: 10. Germline V gene sequence: CDR1 LGHNA, CDR2 YNFKEQ. CDR3 region: CASSQLDMGQMNTEAFF. The CDR3 coding sequence is TGTGCCAGCAGCCAGCTTGATATGGGACAGATGAACACTGAAGCTTTCTTT.

This clonotype was recorded once. The rearrangement uses TRBV5-1 and TRBJ2-7; 10 nucleotides line up with TRBD1. From germline, CDR1 is SGHRS and CDR2 YFSETQ. The ends lost 4 bases at V and 6 bases at J; junction bases unmatched: 4. The CDR3 is 13 residues long. The CDR3 sequence is CASSRGTGVEQYF. The CDR3, as DNA: TGCGCCAGCAGCCGAGGGACAGGGGTCGAGCAGTACTTC.

This clonotype was detected a few times. The V call is TRBV6-2 or TRBV6-3, the J call TRBJ2-5; D possibly corresponds to TRBD1 (6 bases). Trimming shortened V by 5 bases and J by 0 bases, and 10 bases separated the two germline ends. Looked up from germline, CDR1 is MNHEY and CDR2 is SVGEGT. CDR3 size: 14 residues. The CDR3 DNA is TGTGCCAGCAGTGCACAGGGAAACCAAGAGACCCAGTACTTC. Its translation: CASSAQGNQETQYF.

This chain uses TRBV10-3 with TRBJ2-7; TRBD1 or TRBD2 may be the D gene (6 bases each). In germline, CDR1 is ENHRY, CDR2 SYGVKD. V dropped 4 bases and J dropped 1 base, with 14 bases sitting between them. This CDR3 has 15 residues. CDR3: CAISGGAAMSYEQYV. The CDR3 DNA reads as TGTGCCATCAGTGGGGGGGCAGCGATGTCCTACGAGCAGTACGTC.

This clonotype occurred a few times. This chain uses TRBV6-6 with TRBJ2-7; a weak D match, TRBD2 (6 bases). Trimming took off 8 bases at V and 0 bases at J, with 8 bases between the two ends. The CDR3 is 12 amino acids. Germline V gene data show CDR1 as MNHNY and CDR2 as SVGAGI (reference sequence). Written as DNA, the CDR3 is TGTGCCAGCGGGGACTTCTCCTACGAGCAGTACTTC. The encoded protein is CASGDFSYEQYF.

This clonotype appeared many times. V and J are TRBV6-5 and TRBJ2-4, with a tentative D call TRBD1 (6 bases). With 5 bases removed from V and 4 bases from J, the gap between germline ends came to 24 bases. This CDR3 has 18 residues. The germline gives CDR1 MNHEY, CDR2 SVGAGI. CDR3 in DNA: TGTGCCAGCAGTAAGTTAGCGTCCGGCCCCGGACAGAAAAACATTCAGTACTTC. The encoded protein is CASSKLASGPGQKNIQYF.

This clonotype was counted ten times or more. The chain employs TRBV11-2 and TRBJ1-5; a weak D match, TRBD1 (6 bases). With 6 bases removed from V and 7 bases from J, the gap between germline ends came to 16 bases. The CDR3 loop spans 14 amino acids. Germline values: CDR1 SGHAT, CDR2 FQNNGV. CDR3 sequence: CASSSLQGRQPQHF. CDR3 DNA sequence: TGTGCCAGCAGTTCCCTTCAGGGGAGGCAGCCCCAGCATTTT.